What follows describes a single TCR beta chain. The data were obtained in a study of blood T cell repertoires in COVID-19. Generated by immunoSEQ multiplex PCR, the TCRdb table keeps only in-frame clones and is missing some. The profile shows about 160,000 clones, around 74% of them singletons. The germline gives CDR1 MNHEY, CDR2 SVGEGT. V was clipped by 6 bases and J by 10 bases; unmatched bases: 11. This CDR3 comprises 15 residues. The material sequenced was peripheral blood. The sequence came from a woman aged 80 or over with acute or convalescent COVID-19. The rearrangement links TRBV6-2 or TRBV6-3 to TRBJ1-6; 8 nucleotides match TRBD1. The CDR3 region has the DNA TGTGCCAGCAGCCCTAGACAGGGGTGGGACTCACCCCTCCACTTT. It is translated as CASSPRQGWDSPLHF.